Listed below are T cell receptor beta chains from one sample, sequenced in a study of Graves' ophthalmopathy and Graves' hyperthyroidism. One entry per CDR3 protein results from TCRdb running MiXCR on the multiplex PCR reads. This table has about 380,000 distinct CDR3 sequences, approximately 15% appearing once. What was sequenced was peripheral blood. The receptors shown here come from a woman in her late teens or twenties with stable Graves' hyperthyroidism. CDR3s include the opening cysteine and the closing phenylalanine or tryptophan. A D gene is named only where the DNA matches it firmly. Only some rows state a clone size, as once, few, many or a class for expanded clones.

cdr3_nt: TGTGCCAGCAGTTTTTATCATTCAGGGGGGGTCTATGGCTACACCTTC; cdr3_aa: CASSFYHSGGVYGYTF; v_call: TRBV27; j_call: TRBJ1-2; clone_size: many; d_call: TRBD1
cdr3_nt: TGTGCCAGCAGCTTGGGATGGGGAAACACCATATATTTT; cdr3_aa: CASSLGWGNTIYF; v_call: TRBV7-9; j_call: TRBJ1-3; clone_size: many; d_call: -
cdr3_nt: TGTGCCACCGCCGGGCGGGCTGGCACTGAAGCTTTCTTT; cdr3_aa: CATAGRAGTEAFF; v_call: TRBV24-1; j_call: TRBJ1-1; clone_size: many; d_call: -
cdr3_nt: TGTGCCAGCAGCTTATCGAGCACATCCTACGAGCAGTACTTC; cdr3_aa: CASSLSSTSYEQYF; v_call: TRBV11-1; j_call: TRBJ2-7; clone_size: many; d_call: -
cdr3_nt: TGTGCCAGCAGCCTCCTCAGGGCAATGAACACTGAAGCTTTCTTT; cdr3_aa: CASSLLRAMNTEAFF; v_call: TRBV11-2; j_call: TRBJ1-1; clone_size: -; d_call: -
cdr3_nt: TGCGCCAGCAGCTTGTGGGCAGGGATTGAGACCCAGTACTTC; cdr3_aa: CASSLWAGIETQYF; v_call: TRBV5-1; j_call: TRBJ2-5; clone_size: many; d_call: -
cdr3_nt: TGTGCCAGCAGTTCGACAGGGGGACCGAACTATGGCTACACCTTC; cdr3_aa: CASSSTGGPNYGYTF; v_call: TRBV12-3/TRBV12-4; j_call: TRBJ1-2; clone_size: many; d_call: TRBD1
cdr3_nt: TGTGCCTGGAGTGGCCGACGCCTTACTAAGCCAGGGAGCTACACCTTC; cdr3_aa: CAWSGRRLTKPGSYTF; v_call: TRBV30; j_call: TRBJ1-2; clone_size: once; d_call: -
cdr3_nt: TGTGCCAGCAGCGGAAGGGACGTCTCCTACGAGCAGTACTTC; cdr3_aa: CASSGRDVSYEQYF; v_call: TRBV5-6; j_call: TRBJ2-7; clone_size: -; d_call: -
cdr3_nt: TGTGCCAGCAGGGACCAGGGGGGACCCCTCCACTTT; cdr3_aa: CASRDQGGPLHF; v_call: TRBV12-3/TRBV12-4; j_call: TRBJ1-6; clone_size: few; d_call: TRBD1
cdr3_nt: TGTGCCAGCAGCACACAGGGGCTGATGAACACTGAAGCTTTCTTT; cdr3_aa: CASSTQGLMNTEAFF; v_call: TRBV6-5; j_call: TRBJ1-1; clone_size: many; d_call: TRBD1